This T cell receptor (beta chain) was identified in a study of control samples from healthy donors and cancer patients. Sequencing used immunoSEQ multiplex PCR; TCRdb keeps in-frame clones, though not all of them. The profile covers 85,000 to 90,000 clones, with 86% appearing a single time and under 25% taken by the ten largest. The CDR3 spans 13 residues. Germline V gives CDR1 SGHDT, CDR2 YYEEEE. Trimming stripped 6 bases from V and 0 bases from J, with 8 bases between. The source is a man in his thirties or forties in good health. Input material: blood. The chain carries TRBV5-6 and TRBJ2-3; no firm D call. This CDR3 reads CASIGQSTDTQYF. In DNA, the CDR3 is TGTGCCAGCATTGGGCAGAGCACAGATACGCAGTATTTT. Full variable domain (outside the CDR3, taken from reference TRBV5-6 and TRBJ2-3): DAGVTQSPTHLIKTRGQQVTLRCSPKSGHDTVSWYQQALGQGPQFIFQYYEEEERQRGNFPDRFSGHQFPNYSSELNVNALLLGDSALYLCASIGQSTDTQYFGPGTRLTVL.